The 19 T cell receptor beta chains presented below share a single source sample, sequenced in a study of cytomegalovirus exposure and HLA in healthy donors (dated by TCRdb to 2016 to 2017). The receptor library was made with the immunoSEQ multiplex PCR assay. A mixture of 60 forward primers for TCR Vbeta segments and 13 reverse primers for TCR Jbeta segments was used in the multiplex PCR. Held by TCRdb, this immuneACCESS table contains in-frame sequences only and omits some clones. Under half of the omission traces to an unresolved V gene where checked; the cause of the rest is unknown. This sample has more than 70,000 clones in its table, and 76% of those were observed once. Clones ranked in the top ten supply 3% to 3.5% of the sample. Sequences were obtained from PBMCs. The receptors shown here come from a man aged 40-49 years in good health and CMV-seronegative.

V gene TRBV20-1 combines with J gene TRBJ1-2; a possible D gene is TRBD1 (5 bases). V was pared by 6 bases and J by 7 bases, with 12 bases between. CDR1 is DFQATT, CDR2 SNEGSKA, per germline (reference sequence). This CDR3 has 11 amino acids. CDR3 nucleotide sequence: TGCAGTGCCAGGGTATCAAGTGGCTACACCTTC. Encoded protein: CSARVSSGYTF.

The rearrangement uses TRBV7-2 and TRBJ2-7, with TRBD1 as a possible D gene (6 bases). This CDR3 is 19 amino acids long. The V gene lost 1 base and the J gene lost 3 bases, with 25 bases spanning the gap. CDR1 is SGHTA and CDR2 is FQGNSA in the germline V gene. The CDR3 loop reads CASSLDSPGRGPRFYEQYF. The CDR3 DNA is TGTGCCAGCAGCTTAGACTCCCCGGGCAGGGGACCGCGCTTCTACGAGCAGTACTTC.

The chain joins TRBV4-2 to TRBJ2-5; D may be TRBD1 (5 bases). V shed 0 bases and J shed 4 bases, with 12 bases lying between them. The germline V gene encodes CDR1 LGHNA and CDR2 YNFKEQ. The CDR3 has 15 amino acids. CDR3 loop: CASSQEGGRAETQYF. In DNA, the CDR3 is TGTGCCAGCAGCCAAGAGGGTGGCAGGGCAGAGACCCAGTACTTC.

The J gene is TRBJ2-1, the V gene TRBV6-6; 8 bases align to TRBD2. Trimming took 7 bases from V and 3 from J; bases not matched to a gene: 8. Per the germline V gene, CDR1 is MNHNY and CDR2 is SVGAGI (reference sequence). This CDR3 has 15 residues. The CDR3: CASTQAGAIYNEQFF. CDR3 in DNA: TGTGCCAGCACCCAAGCGGGGGCGATCTACAATGAGCAGTTCTTC.

CDR3 nucleotide sequence: TGTGCCAGCAGCGGGGGGACAGGGGTGACAAATGAAAAACTGTTTTTT. Protein: CASSGGTGVTNEKLFF. This chain connects TRBV9 to TRBJ1-4, with 10 bases lining up with TRBD1. The CDR3 has 16 amino acids. After removal of 3 bases from V and 5 bases from J, the junction contained 7 bases not matched to a gene. CDR1 and CDR2 from the germline V gene are SGDLS and YYNGEE.

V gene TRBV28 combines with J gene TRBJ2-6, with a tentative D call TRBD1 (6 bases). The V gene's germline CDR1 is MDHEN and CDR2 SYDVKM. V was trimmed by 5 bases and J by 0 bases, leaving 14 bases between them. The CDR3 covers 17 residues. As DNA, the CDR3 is TGTGCCAGCAGTCGACGGGACATCTTCTCTGGGGCCAACGTCCTGACTTTC. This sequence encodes CASSRRDIFSGANVLTF.

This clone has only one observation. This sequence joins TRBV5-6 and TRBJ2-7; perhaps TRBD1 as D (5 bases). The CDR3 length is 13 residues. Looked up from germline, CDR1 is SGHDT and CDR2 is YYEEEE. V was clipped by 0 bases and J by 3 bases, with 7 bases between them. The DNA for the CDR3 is TGTGCCAGCAGCTTGGGACAGTTCTACGAGCAGTACTTC. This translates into CASSLGQFYEQYF.

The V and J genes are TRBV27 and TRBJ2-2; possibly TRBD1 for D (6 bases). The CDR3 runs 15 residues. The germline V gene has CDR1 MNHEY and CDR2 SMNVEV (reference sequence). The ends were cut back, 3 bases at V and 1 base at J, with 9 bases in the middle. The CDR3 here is CASSFRGQNTGELFF. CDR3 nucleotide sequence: TGTGCCAGCAGTTTTAGGGGACAGAACACCGGGGAGCTGTTTTTT.

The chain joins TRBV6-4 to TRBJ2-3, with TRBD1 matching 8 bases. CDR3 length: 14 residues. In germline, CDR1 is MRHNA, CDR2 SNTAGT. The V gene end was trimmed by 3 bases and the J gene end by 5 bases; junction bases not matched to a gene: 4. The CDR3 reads CASSEAGGEDTQYF. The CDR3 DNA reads TGTGCCAGCAGTGAAGCAGGGGGCGAAGATACGCAGTATTTT.

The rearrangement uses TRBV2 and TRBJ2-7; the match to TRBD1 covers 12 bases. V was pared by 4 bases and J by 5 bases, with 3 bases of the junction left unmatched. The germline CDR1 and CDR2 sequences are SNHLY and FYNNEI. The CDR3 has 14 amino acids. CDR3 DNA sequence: TGTGCCAGCAGTGCCGGGACAGGGGGCCACGAGCAGTACTTC. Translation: CASSAGTGGHEQYF.

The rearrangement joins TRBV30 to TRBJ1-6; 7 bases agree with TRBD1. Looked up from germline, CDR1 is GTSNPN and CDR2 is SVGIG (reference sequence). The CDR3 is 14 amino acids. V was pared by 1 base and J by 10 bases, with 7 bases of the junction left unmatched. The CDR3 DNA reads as TGTGCCTGGAGTGCCTTGACAGGGTCGTCACCCCTCCACTTT. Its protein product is CAWSALTGSSPLHF. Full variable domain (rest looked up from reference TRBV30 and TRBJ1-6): SQTIHQWPATLVQPVGSPLSLECTVEGTSNPNLYWYRQAAGRGLQLLFYSVGIGQISSEVPQNLSASRPQDRQFILSSKKLLLSDSGFYLCAWSALTGSSPLHFGNGTRLTVT.

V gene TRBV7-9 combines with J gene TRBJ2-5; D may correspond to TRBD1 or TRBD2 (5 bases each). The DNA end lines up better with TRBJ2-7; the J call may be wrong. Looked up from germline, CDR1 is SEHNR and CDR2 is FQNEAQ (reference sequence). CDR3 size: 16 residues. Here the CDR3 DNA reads TGTGCCAGCAGCACCCTCTGGGGGACGCAGGACTACGAGCAGTACTTC. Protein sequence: CASSTLWGTQDYEQYF.

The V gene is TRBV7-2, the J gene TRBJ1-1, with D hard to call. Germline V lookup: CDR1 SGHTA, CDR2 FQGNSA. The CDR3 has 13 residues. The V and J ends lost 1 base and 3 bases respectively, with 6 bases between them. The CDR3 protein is CASSLVRDTEAFF. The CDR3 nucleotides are TGTGCCAGCAGCTTAGTACGGGACACTGAAGCTTTCTTT.

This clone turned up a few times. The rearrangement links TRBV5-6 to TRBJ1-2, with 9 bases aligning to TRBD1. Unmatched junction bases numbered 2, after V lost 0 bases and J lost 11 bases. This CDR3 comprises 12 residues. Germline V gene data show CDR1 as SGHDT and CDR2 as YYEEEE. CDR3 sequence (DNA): TGTGCCAGCAGCTTGGGGGACAGGGTTTACACCTTC. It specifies CASSLGDRVYTF. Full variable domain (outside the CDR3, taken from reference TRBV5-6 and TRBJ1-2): DAGVTQSPTHLIKTRGQQVTLRCSPKSGHDTVSWYQQALGQGPQFIFQYYEEEERQRGNFPDRFSGHQFPNYSSELNVNALLLGDSALYLCASSLGDRVYTFGSGTRLTVV.

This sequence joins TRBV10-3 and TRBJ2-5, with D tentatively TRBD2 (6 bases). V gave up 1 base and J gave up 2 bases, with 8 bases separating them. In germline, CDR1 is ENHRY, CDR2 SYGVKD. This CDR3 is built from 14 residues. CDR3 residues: CAISEFGGQETQYF. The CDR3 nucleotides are TGTGCCATCAGTGAGTTCGGGGGTCAAGAGACCCAGTACTTC.

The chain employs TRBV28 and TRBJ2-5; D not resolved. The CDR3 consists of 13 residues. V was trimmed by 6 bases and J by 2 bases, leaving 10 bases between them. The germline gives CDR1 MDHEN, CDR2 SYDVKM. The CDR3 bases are TGTGCCAGCAGGCCCGAGATACAAGAGACCCAGTACTTC. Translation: CASRPEIQETQYF.

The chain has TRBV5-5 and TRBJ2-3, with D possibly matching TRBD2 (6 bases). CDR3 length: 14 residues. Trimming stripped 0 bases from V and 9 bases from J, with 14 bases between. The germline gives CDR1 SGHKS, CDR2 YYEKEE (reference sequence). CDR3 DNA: TGTGCCAGCAGCTTGGCCAGGATTGGGGGGACGCAGTATTTT. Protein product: CASSLARIGGTQYF.

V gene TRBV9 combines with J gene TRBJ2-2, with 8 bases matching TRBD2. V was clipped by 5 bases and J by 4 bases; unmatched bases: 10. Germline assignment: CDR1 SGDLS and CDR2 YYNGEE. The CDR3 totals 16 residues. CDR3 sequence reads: CASSLRGLAGTGELFF. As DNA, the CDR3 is TGTGCCAGCAGTCTCCGAGGACTAGCTGGCACCGGGGAGCTGTTTTTT.

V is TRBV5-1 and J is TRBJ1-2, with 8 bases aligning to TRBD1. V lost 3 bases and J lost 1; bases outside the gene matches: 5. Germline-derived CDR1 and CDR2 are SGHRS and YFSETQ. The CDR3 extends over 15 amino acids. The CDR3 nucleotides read TGCGCCAGCAGCTCGACAGGGGTTTATAACTATGGCTACACCTTC. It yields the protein CASSSTGVYNYGYTF.